Listed below are T cell receptor beta chains from one sample, sequenced in a study of a mutant IDH1 vaccine in newly diagnosed glioma. Produced via immunoSEQ multiplex PCR; TCRdb's table is partial and in-frame only. The table shows about 51,000 clones, with around 80% occurring only once. The antigens these receptors bind are not known. This specimen was PBMCs, taken from a glioma patient whose treatment included an IDH1 peptide vaccine. Receptor source: a woman aged 40 to 55 with glioma. The CDR3 runs from the conserved cysteine through the conserved F or W. The D gene is left open where the match is weak. Rows give clone size only sometimes, using once, few, many, or a class for an expanded clone.

D gene	V gene	clone size	J gene	CDR3 protein	CDR3 DNA
TRBD2	TRBV7-6	-	TRBJ2-1	CASSPGTSPQNEQFF	TGTGCCAGCAGCCCCGGGACTAGCCCCCAGAATGAGCAGTTCTTC
-	TRBV6-1	-	TRBJ1-3	CASSARDNVPGNTIYF	TGTGCCAGCAGTGCCCGGGACAATGTCCCCGGAAACACCATATATTTT
-	TRBV27	-	TRBJ1-3	CASSRTGFSGNTIYF	TGTGCCAGCAGTAGAACAGGGTTCTCTGGAAACACCATATATTTT
-	TRBV5-4	-	TRBJ1-4	CASSNNGGLGEKLFF	TGTGCCAGCAGCAACAATGGGGGGCTAGGGGAAAAACTGTTTTTT
TRBD1	TRBV18	-	TRBJ2-2	CASLGTANTGELFF	TGTGCCAGCTTGGGGACAGCGAACACCGGGGAGCTGTTTTTT
TRBD2	TRBV6-5	-	TRBJ2-1	CASSLATSGNNEQFF	TGTGCCAGCAGTTTGGCTACTAGCGGTAACAATGAGCAGTTCTTC
TRBD1	TRBV14	-	TRBJ1-2	CASSRDRGHYGYTF	TGTGCCAGCAGTCGGGACAGGGGGCATTATGGCTACACCTTC
-	TRBV15	-	TRBJ2-1	CATSWGRLLDNEQFF	TGTGCCACCAGCTGGGGAAGGCTACTAGACAATGAGCAGTTCTTC
TRBD1	TRBV7-6	-	TRBJ1-2	CASSARTGGSGYTF	TGTGCCAGCAGCGCTAGGACAGGGGGGTCTGGCTACACCTTC
-	TRBV2	-	TRBJ2-3	CASSGGVPGGTDTQYF	TGTGCCAGCAGTGGGGGAGTACCTGGCGGCACAGATACGCAGTATTTT
-	TRBV2	-	TRBJ2-7	CASSSVYEQYF	TGTGCCAGCAGCTCGGTCTACGAGCAGTACTTC
-	TRBV2	once	TRBJ2-3	CASKGGIFATDTQYF	TGTGCCAGCAAGGGGGGCATATTCGCCACAGATACGCAGTATTTT
TRBD2	TRBV5-1	-	TRBJ2-1	CASSLSGLAGSNEQFF	TGCGCCAGCAGCCTATCGGGACTAGCGGGGAGCAATGAGCAGTTCTTC
-	TRBV2	-	TRBJ1-5	CASSATGIRPQHF	TGTGCCAGCAGTGCCACAGGGATTCGGCCCCAGCATTTT
TRBD2	TRBV10-1	-	TRBJ2-3	CASSESTSGGATDTQYF	TGCGCCAGCAGTGAGTCGACTAGCGGGGGGGCCACAGATACGCAGTATTTT
-	TRBV7-8	-	TRBJ2-3	CASSSNLRDTQYF	TGTGCCAGCAGCTCCAATTTAAGGGATACGCAGTATTTT
TRBD2	TRBV5-1	-	TRBJ2-7	CASSLILSSGGYEQYF	TGCGCCAGCAGCTTGATTCTGTCTAGCGGGGGCTACGAGCAGTACTTC
-	TRBV6-5	few	TRBJ1-2	CASSYSGLGGAGYTF	TGTGCCAGCAGTTACTCTGGCTTGGGAGGGGCTGGCTACACCTTC